The 26 T cell receptor beta chains below all came from one sample that was sequenced in a study of cytomegalovirus exposure and HLA in healthy donors. The study ran its PCR with 60 Vbeta and 13 Jbeta primers. Clones were read by immunoSEQ multiplex PCR, and TCRdb kept only the in-frame ones, dropping some. The sample includes 150,000 to 200,000 clones, about 80% of them seen just once. Source material: PBMCs. The receptor source for this set is a woman aged 50 to 60 in good health and CMV-seronegative.

V and J are TRBV4-2 and TRBJ2-3; 8 bases agree with TRBD2. The CDR3 runs to 17 residues. The junction had 6 bases not matched to a gene; V was cut back by 0 bases and J by 1 base. CDR1 LGHNA and CDR2 YNFKEQ come from the germline V gene. CDR3 in amino acids: CASSQDRGSGGTDTQYF. CDR3 bases: TGTGCCAGCAGCCAAGATCGGGGTAGCGGGGGCACAGATACGCAGTATTTT.

The chain carries TRBV11-3 and TRBJ2-1; perhaps TRBD2 as D (6 bases). V lost 1 base and J lost 5, with 12 bases in between. Germline-derived CDR1 and CDR2 are SGHNT and YENEEA. This CDR3 spans 15 amino acids. CDR3 in DNA: TGTGCCAGCAGCTTAGGACTAGAACTCAACAATGAGCAGTTCTTC. Translated, it gives CASSLGLELNNEQFF.

This clone appeared a few times. This chain joins TRBV7-8 and TRBJ2-3; TRBD2 matches 9 bases. This CDR3 has 16 amino acids. Germline V gene lookup returns CDR1 SGHVS and CDR2 FQNEAQ. V lost 4 bases to trimming and J lost 5 bases; unmatched junction nucleotides: 10. CDR3 in amino acids: CASSSRPRGGQDTQYF. DNA for the CDR3: TGTGCCAGCAGCTCCCGTCCGCGGGGGGGACAAGATACGCAGTATTTT.

This CDR3 reads CASSLVDLGDSYNEQFF. CDR3 sequence (DNA): TGTGCCAGCAGCTTAGTAGATCTGGGAGACTCCTACAATGAGCAGTTCTTC. This chain joins TRBV7-9 and TRBJ2-1; tentatively, D is TRBD2 (5 bases). The CDR3 runs 17 residues. Per the germline V gene, CDR1 is SEHNR and CDR2 is FQNEAQ (reference sequence). V was clipped by 1 base and J by 0 bases, with 13 bases between them. Based on the CDR3 plus reference TRBV7-9 and TRBJ2-1, the full variable domain is DTGVSQNPRHKITKRGQNVTFRCDPISEHNRLYWYRQTLGQGPEFLTYFQNEAQLEKSRLLSDRFSAERPKGSFSTLEIQRTEQGDSAMYLCASSLVDLGDSYNEQFFGPGTRLTVL.

The chain links TRBV7-2 to TRBJ2-5; TRBD2 agrees at 8 bases. With the DNA end fitting TRBJ2-7 better, the J assignment may be wrong. The CDR3 covers 15 residues. Germline V lookup: CDR1 SGHTA, CDR2 FQGNSA. CDR3 DNA: TGTGCCAGCAGCTTAGCGTGGGTAGCGGGGTACGAGCAGTACTTC. As protein: CASSLAWVAGYEQYF.

This chain links TRBV25-1 with TRBJ2-2, with 12 bases matching TRBD2. V was clipped by 5 bases and J by 7 bases; unmatched bases: 5. The V gene's germline CDR1 is MGHDK and CDR2 SYGVNS. The CDR3 contains 15 residues. This CDR3 reads CASSIAGLAGGELFF. The CDR3 bases are TGTGCCAGCAGTATAGCGGGACTAGCGGGCGGGGAGCTGTTTTTT.

This sequence joins TRBV30 and TRBJ2-1; 15 bases are shared with TRBD2. Per germline, CDR1 GTSNPN and CDR2 SVGIG (reference sequence). This CDR3 region has 13 residues. V dropped 3 bases and J dropped 15; count of bases not matched to a gene: 6. CDR3 residues: CAWSGLAGGPVFF. CDR3 bases: TGTGCCTGGAGCGGACTAGCGGGGGGGCCGGTGTTCTTC.

The rearrangement links TRBV4-1 to TRBJ2-3; TRBD1 might be the D (6 bases). Trimming stripped 1 base from V and 1 base from J, with 18 bases between. CDR1 is MGHRA, CDR2 YSYEKL, per germline. CDR3 length: 18 residues. In nucleotides, the CDR3 is TGCGCCAGCAGCCAAGCCAGACTTCAGGGGTTCGGCACAGATACGCAGTATTTT. As protein: CASSQARLQGFGTDTQYF.

The chain is built from TRBV30 and TRBJ1-6, with D unresolved. The CDR3 contains 14 residues. V lost 0 bases and J lost 2, with 5 bases in between. The V gene's germline CDR1 is GTSNPN and CDR2 SVGIG (reference sequence). The CDR3 coding sequence is TGTGCCTGGAGTGTCACAGCCTATAATTCACCCCTCCACTTT. Translated, it gives CAWSVTAYNSPLHF. Based on the CDR3 plus reference TRBV30 and TRBJ1-6, the full variable domain is SQTIHQWPATLVQPVGSPLSLECTVEGTSNPNLYWYRQAAGRGLQLLFYSVGIGQISSEVPQNLSASRPQDRQFILSSKKLLLSDSGFYLCAWSVTAYNSPLHFGNGTRLTVT.

This chain uses TRBV18 with TRBJ2-3; D is uncertain. Per germline, CDR1 KGHSH and CDR2 LQKENI. CDR3 length: 14 amino acids. The germline V and J ends were trimmed by 2 bases and 1 base, with 7 bases remaining between them. The CDR3 here is CASSPSVRTDTQYF. In DNA form, the CDR3 reads TGTGCCAGCTCACCATCCGTCCGCACAGATACGCAGTATTTT. The whole variable domain, filled in from reference TRBV18 and TRBJ2-3, reads NAGVMQNPRHLVRRRGQEARLRCSPMKGHSHVYWYRQLPEEGLKFMVYLQKENIIDESGMPKERFSAEFPKEGPSILRIQQVVRGDSAAYFCASSPSVRTDTQYFGPGTRLTVL.

The J gene is TRBJ2-3, the V gene TRBV5-5; TRBD1 matches at 9 bases. There are 16 residues in the CDR3. The germline V gene has CDR1 SGHKS and CDR2 YYEKEE (reference sequence). With V trimmed by 4 bases and J by 4 bases, 10 bases remained unmatched. CDR3 region: CASSPQGQGGSDTQYF. Written as DNA, the CDR3 is TGTGCCAGCAGCCCCCAGGGACAGGGAGGTTCAGATACGCAGTATTTT.

This chain joins TRBV9 and TRBJ2-1; 8 bases are a match to TRBD1. The V gene end was trimmed by 3 bases and the J gene end by 7 bases; junction bases not matched to a gene: 9. This CDR3 contains 15 residues. CDR1 SGDLS and CDR2 YYNGEE come from the germline V gene. DNA for the CDR3: TGTGCCAGCAGCGACGACAGGGGCAGTGCAAATGAGCAGTTCTTC. It specifies CASSDDRGSANEQFF.

The chain recombines TRBV27 with TRBJ2-3; weak D call: TRBD1 (5 bases). V was cut by 0 bases and J by 1 base, with 11 bases left in between. There are 16 residues in the CDR3. Per germline, CDR1 MNHEY and CDR2 SMNVEV (reference sequence). The CDR3 nucleotides are TGTGCCAGCAGTTTATCGCTAGGGGTTGGCACAGATACGCAGTATTTT. Residues: CASSLSLGVGTDTQYF.

In regard to this clone: A read error may produce the germline difference seen at one junction end. The V gene is TRBV2, the J gene TRBJ2-7; 8 bases match TRBD1. The CDR3 spans 11 residues. Germline CDR1 and CDR2: SNHLY and FYNNEI. The CDR3 is CASKVQGAELF. In DNA form, the CDR3 reads TGTGCCAGCAAAGTCCAGGGGGCAGAACTATTC.

J is TRBJ2-5 and V is TRBV5-1; TRBD1 aligns across 7 bases. The V gene end was trimmed by 4 bases and the J gene end by 7 bases; junction bases not matched to a gene: 10. The CDR3 covers 14 residues. Germline V lookup: CDR1 SGHRS, CDR2 YFSETQ. The CDR3 DNA follows: TGCGCCAGCAGCCAGGGGGATTTGAGTGGGACCCAGTACTTC. This encodes CASSQGDLSGTQYF.

The rearrangement links TRBV27 to TRBJ1-2, with 7 positions matching TRBD1. Germline V gene sequence: CDR1 MNHEY, CDR2 SMNVEV (reference sequence). V gave up 5 bases and J gave up 7 bases; unmatched junction bases: 13. The CDR3 spans 15 residues. The DNA for the CDR3 is TGTGCCAGCAGTCAACGGACAGGCGTTACGGGTGGCTACACCTTC. Translated: CASSQRTGVTGGYTF.

The chain employs TRBV19 and TRBJ1-3; D is unresolved. Germline V gives CDR1 LNHDA, CDR2 SQIVND (reference sequence). The germline V and J ends were trimmed by 4 bases and 0 bases, with 13 bases remaining between them. The CDR3 runs to 16 residues. The CDR3 loop reads CASSTAAPISGNTIYF. CDR3 nucleotide sequence: TGTGCCAGTAGTACCGCTGCCCCTATCTCTGGAAACACCATATATTTT.

Details on this clone: The same CDR3 can be traced to other DNA sequences in this sample. V is TRBV10-2 and J is TRBJ1-5, with no clear D. Germline CDR1 and CDR2: WSHSY and SAAADI. The CDR3 contains 14 residues. The V and J ends lost 0 bases and 2 bases respectively, with 5 bases between them. The CDR3 DNA sequence: TGCGCCAGCAGTGAGTCGGGCGGCAATCAGCCCCAGCATTTT. This gives the protein CASSESGGNQPQHF.

The chain links TRBV28 to TRBJ1-2; 7 bases fit TRBD1. V dropped 4 bases and J dropped 8; count of bases not matched to a gene: 7. CDR1 and CDR2 from the germline V gene are MDHEN and SYDVKM. The CDR3 length is 13 residues. CDR3 sequence: CASSSPGTVGYTF. CDR3 sequence (DNA): TGTGCCAGCAGTTCCCCCGGGACAGTAGGCTACACCTTC.

The V and J genes are TRBV5-1 and TRBJ1-2; TRBD1 agrees at 9 bases. The CDR3 loop spans 14 amino acids. Germline CDR1 reads SGHRS; CDR2 reads YFSETQ. Germline trimming cut 3 bases from V and 8 bases from J; bases unmatched to any gene: 8. CDR3 sequence: CASSSGTGFSGYTF. CDR3 in DNA: TGCGCCAGCAGCTCCGGGACAGGGTTTTCCGGCTACACCTTC.

V and J are TRBV29-1 and TRBJ2-5; tentatively, D is TRBD1 (6 bases). V was trimmed by 4 bases and J by 1 base, leaving 13 bases between them. Germline loops: CDR1 SQVTM, CDR2 ANQGSEA. This CDR3 is built from 14 residues. This CDR3 reads CSVGQVGRQETQYF. In DNA form, the CDR3 reads TGCAGCGTTGGACAGGTGGGACGCCAAGAGACCCAGTACTTC.

This rearrangement joins TRBV6-4 to TRBJ1-3; D is ambiguous. In germline, CDR1 is MRHNA, CDR2 SNTAGT. V lost 4 bases, J lost 0 bases, and 13 bases lay in between. The CDR3 covers 16 residues. The CDR3 nucleotides read TGTGCCAGCAGTGGGAGGGAACGGGACTCTGGAAACACCATATATTTT. This translates into CASSGRERDSGNTIYF.

V usage is TRBV19 and J usage is TRBJ1-5, with 7 bases lining up with TRBD1. With V trimmed by 6 bases and J by 4 bases, 15 bases remained unmatched. Germline V gene lookup returns CDR1 LNHDA and CDR2 SQIVND (reference sequence). The length of the CDR3 is 17 residues. The CDR3 here is CASRRQGTGIGNQPQHF. The CDR3 DNA follows: TGTGCCAGTAGAAGACAGGGAACTGGTATAGGGAATCAGCCCCAGCATTTT. Full variable domain (remainder filled in from reference TRBV19 and TRBJ1-5): DGGITQSPKYLFRKEGQNVTLSCEQNLNHDAMYWYRQDPGQGLRLIYYSQIVNDFQKGDIAEGYSVSREKKESFPLTVTSAQKNPTAFYLCASRRQGTGIGNQPQHFGDGTRLSIL.

The chain has TRBV28 and TRBJ2-7; D possibly corresponds to TRBD1 (6 bases). Deletions cut 10 bases from V and 7 bases from J, with 17 bases between. From germline, CDR1 is MDHEN and CDR2 SYDVKM. CDR3 length: 12 residues. The CDR3 here is CATEVRGREQYF. The CDR3 nucleotides are TGTGCCACTGAGGTCAGGGGTCGAGAGCAGTACTTC.

The rearrangement joins TRBV2 to TRBJ2-3; 8 nucleotides line up with TRBD1. The germline V gene encodes CDR1 SNHLY and CDR2 FYNNEI. Trimming removed 4 bases from V and 1 base from J; junction bases left unmatched: 10. CDR3 size: 17 residues. CDR3 in amino acids: CASSVDRAPPRTDTQYF. CDR3 bases: TGTGCCAGCAGTGTGGACAGGGCTCCCCCGCGCACAGATACGCAGTATTTT.

The V gene is TRBV7-2, the J gene TRBJ1-3, with D maybe TRBD1 (6 bases). Trimming left V 7 bases short and J 0 bases short, with 13 bases between. The germline V gene encodes CDR1 SGHTA and CDR2 FQGNSA. The CDR3 totals 15 residues. As DNA, the CDR3 is TGTGCCAGCACCTGGACAGCCGACTCTGGAAACACCATATATTTT. Its translation: CASTWTADSGNTIYF.